This entry describes one T cell receptor (beta chain). The antigen is undetermined. Assay: immunoSEQ multiplex PCR; the TCRdb copy retains only in-frame clones and omits some. Found here are more than 2 million clones, 93% of them singletons; the top ten hold around 1.7%. These data are taken from a study of shared clonotypes between healthy human individuals. CD45RO-negative cells were positively selected for CCR7, leaving out terminally differentiated effector memory CD45RA+ cells. Overall study results and limits: Inspection by rarefaction showed sorted-subset sequencing to be incomplete despite large depth. Among the subsets, naive ones generally showed larger estimated richness than memory ones.

The CDR3 runs to 14 residues. Unmatched junction bases numbered 15, after V lost 6 bases and J lost 15 bases. CDR1 SNHLY and CDR2 FYNNEI come from the germline V gene. This chain connects TRBV2 to TRBJ2-4, with 9 bases identical to TRBD1. This clonotype was sampled from a man between 18 and 29 years old in good health. Some clones in this sample may be carry-over from other donors' samples. Sample: naive CD8+ T cells from PBMCs. The CDR3 here is CASRPTQGAEPRYF. The CDR3 coding sequence is TGTGCCAGCAGGCCAACACAGGGGGCGGAACCTCGGTACTTC.